This TCR beta chain comes out of a study of CD4 T cells in relation to SARS-CoV-2 and coronaviruses (dated by TCRdb to 2020 to 2022). For context, the study as a whole: In the ViraFEST assay, PBMCs were cultured with antigen for approximately ten days, after which TCR beta CDR3s were sequenced to identify antigen-specific clonal expansions. Across all 12 patients in the convalescent cohort, the median age was roughly 38 years, with a range of about 20 to 80 years. The approximately 12 convalescent patients included 8 males and 4 females; two subjects were Hispanic. HLA restriction was mapped for shared crossreactive spike epitopes using patient-derived lymphoblastoid cell lines. Memory CD4+ T cell crossreactivity between SARS-CoV-2 and common cold coronavirus spike proteins was assessed at the TCR clonotype level in the study. Samples from a few pre-COVID donors and the naive versus memory experiments were sequenced with the Adaptive Biotechnologies TCR-sequencing kit; other data were Illumina-based. Expansion assays from other donors in the study were sequenced with a different, Illumina-based TCR-beta assay. The study at large found these results: Crossreactive clones showed significantly weaker SARS-CoV-2-driven expansion than monoreactive clones, consistent with antigenic imprinting. The study was constrained by small numbers of patients and of tested TCRs. In roughly two thirds of donors, memory CD4+ clonotypes turned up that crossrecognized SARS-CoV-2 and at least one common cold coronavirus spike. Sequencing naive versus memory cells indicated that the assay picks up memory recall responses, not primary responses primed during culture. Because no donor provided both pre-pandemic and post-infection samples, tracing the source of pre-existing responses was limited. Because the crossreactivity analysis focused on spike protein, crossreactivity against other viral proteins was not assessed.

Spanning cysteine to phenylalanine, the CDR3 consists of 16 amino acids. Only the CDR3 portion is preserved as DNA: 48 bases, with reading frame beginning at the first base. In the germline V gene, CDR1 corresponds to SGHTA and CDR2 to FQGNSA. From V the trimming removes 2 bases and from J it removes 2 bases, while the gene matches leave 5 bases of the junction unaccounted for. Naive and memory CD4+ T cells were separated from cryopreserved PBMCs by CD4 enrichment followed by EasySep naive CD4+ T cell enrichment. Sorted naive or memory CD4+ T cells (10^5) were cultured 1:1 with T cell-depleted PBMCs and CEF peptides for 10 days. Each peptide culture condition was generally run in triplicate replicate wells. PBMCs were isolated from leukapheresis product or whole blood by Ficoll-Paque PLUS gradient centrifugation. The PBMCs went either fresh into the expansion assay or into cryopreservation at -140 degrees C. The QIAamp Micro DNA Kit was used to extract genomic DNA from the CD4+ T cells.

Survey-level immunoSEQ TCR-beta sequencing was performed on DNA from CEF-cultured naive and memory CD4+ T cells. The study's processing was this. During preprocessing, nonproductive sequences were removed, as were CDR3s that did not start with C, did not end with F or W, or were shorter than 7 amino acids. The MANAFEST web app identified antigen-specific clonotypes based on expansion compared with the reference and other culture wells. A clone was considered positive if the clone showed significant expansion compared with the reference culture in 2 of 3 replicate wells at an FDR below 0.05. For a clone to be considered positive, significant expansion relative to all other tandem wells and an odds ratio above 5 were also required. Cultured and uncultured naive and memory CD4+ repertoires were searched for CDR3s previously identified as spike- and CEF-reactive. CDR3 homology was quantified as pairwise Levenshtein distance, calculated with the stringdist R package after three terminal residues were trimmed from each end. Held by TCRdb, this immuneACCESS table contains in-frame sequences only and omits some clones. Under half of the omission traces to an unresolved V gene where checked; the cause of the rest is unknown. D and trimming were read from the DNA, whereas the V and J calls and clone size are those reported in that table. This sample holds under 45,000 clones; around 82% were observed only once. The top ten hold 3.5% to 5% of the sample.

Worth noting for this clone: The target of this receptor is not known. Nothing much larger sits one base from this clone, and base qualities are not available.

Recombination connected TRBV7-2 to TRBJ1-3; 8 bases in the junction line up with TRBD1. Material for sequencing was naive CD4+ T cells from PBMCs, cultured in vitro. Read against the paper, the sample's cell subset or site label means: naive CD4+ T cells isolated by negative enrichment. This receptor was identified in an adult with COVID-19. The nucleotides are TGTGCCAGCAGCTTACGAGCGACAGGGGCTGGAAACACCATATATTTT. This sequence encodes CASSLRATGAGNTIYF.